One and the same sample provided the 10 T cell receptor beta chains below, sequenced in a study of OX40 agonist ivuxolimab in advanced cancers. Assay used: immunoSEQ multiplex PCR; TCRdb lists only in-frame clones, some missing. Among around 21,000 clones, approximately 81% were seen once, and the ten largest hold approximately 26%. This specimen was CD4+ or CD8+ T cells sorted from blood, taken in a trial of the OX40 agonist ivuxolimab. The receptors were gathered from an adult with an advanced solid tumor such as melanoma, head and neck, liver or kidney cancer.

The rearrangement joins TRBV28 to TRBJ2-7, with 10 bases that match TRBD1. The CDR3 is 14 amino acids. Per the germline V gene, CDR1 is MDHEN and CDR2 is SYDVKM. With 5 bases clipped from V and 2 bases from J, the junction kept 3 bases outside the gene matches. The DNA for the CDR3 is TGTGCCAGCAGTGTTGACAGGGGGCCCTACGAGCAGTACTTC. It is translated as CASSVDRGPYEQYF.

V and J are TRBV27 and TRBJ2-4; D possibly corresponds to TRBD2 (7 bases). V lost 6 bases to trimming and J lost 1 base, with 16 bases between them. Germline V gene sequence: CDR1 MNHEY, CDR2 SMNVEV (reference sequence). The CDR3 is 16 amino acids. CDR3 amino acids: CASRPRGAGAKNIQYF. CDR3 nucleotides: TGTGCCAGCAGACCCCGGGGGGCTGGGGCCAAAAACATTCAGTACTTC.

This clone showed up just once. As DNA, the CDR3 is TGTGCCAGCAGTCCTAGGACTAGCGGTAGCGAGCAGTTCTTC. Its protein is CASSPRTSGSEQFF. V and J are TRBV27 and TRBJ2-1; 10 bases fit TRBD2. After removal of 5 bases from V and 10 bases from J, the junction contained 8 bases not matched to a gene. Germline V CDR1 and CDR2: MNHEY, SMNVEV (reference sequence). The CDR3 contains 14 residues.

This CDR3 reads CASSLAGSYNEQFF. CDR3 in DNA: TGTGCCAGCAGTCTGGCAGGGTCATACAATGAGCAGTTCTTC. The chain is built from TRBV27 and TRBJ2-1; tentative D call: TRBD1 (5 bases). Trimming pared 5 bases from V and 4 bases from J, leaving 12 bases between. This CDR3 has 14 residues. The germline V gene has CDR1 MNHEY and CDR2 SMNVEV (reference sequence).

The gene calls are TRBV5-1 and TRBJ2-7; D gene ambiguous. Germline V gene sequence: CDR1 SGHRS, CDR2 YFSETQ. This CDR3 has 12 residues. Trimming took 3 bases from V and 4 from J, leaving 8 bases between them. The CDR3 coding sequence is TGCGCCAGCAGCTCCACACATTACGAGCAGTACTTC. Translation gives CASSSTHYEQYF.

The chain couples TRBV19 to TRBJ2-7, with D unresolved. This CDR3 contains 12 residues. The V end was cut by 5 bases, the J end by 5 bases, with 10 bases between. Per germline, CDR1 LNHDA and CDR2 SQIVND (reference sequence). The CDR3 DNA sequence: TGTGCCAGTAGTCCAAACGTCCACGAGCAGTACTTC. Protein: CASSPNVHEQYF.

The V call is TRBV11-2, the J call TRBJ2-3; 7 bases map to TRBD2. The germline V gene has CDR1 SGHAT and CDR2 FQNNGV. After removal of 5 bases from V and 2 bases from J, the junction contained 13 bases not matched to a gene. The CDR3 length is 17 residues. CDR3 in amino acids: CASSPWEASGPTDTQYF. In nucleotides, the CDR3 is TGTGCCAGCAGCCCCTGGGAGGCTAGCGGCCCCACAGATACGCAGTATTTT.

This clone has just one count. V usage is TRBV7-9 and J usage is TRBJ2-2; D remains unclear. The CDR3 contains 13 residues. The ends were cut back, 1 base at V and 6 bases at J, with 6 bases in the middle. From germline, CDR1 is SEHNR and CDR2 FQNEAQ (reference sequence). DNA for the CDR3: TGTGCCAGCAGCTTAGAAATCGCCGGGGAGCTGTTTTTT. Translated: CASSLEIAGELFF.

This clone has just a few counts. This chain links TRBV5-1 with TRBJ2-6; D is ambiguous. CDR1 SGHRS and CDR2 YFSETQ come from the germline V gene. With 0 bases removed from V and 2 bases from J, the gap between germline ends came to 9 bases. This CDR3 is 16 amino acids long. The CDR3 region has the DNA TGCGCCAGCAGCTTGGTATCGATCGCTGGGGCCAACGTCCTGACTTTC. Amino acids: CASSLVSIAGANVLTF. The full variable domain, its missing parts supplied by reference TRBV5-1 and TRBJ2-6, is KAGVTQTPRYLIKTRGQQVTLSCSPISGHRSVSWYQQTPGQGLQFLFEYFSETQRNKGNFPGRFSGRQFSNSRSEMNVSTLELGDSALYLCASSLVSIAGANVLTFGAGSRLTVL.

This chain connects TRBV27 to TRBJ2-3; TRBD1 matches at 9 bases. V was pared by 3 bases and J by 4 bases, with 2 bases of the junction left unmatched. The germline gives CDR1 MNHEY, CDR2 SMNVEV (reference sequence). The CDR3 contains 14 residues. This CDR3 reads CASSLRQGADTQYF. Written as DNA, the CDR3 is TGTGCCAGCAGTTTGCGACAGGGGGCAGATACGCAGTATTTT.